The T cell receptor (beta chain) under discussion was sequenced for a study of shared clonotypes between healthy human individuals. The wider study: Each donor had three CD4 naive, three CD4 memory, two CD8 naive and one CD8 memory plate.

The study, taken as a whole, reports: In a handful of donors, around 4.5% of naive CD4 clonotypes appeared in common.

Several immunoSEQ plates received, in even portions, the genomic DNA of each subset. Measured with immunoSEQ multiplex PCR; TCRdb has only the in-frame clones, and not every one. Found here are roughly 1,500,000 clones, about 98.5% of them singletons; the top ten hold approximately 0.4%. Points on this clone: Antigen unknown.

The length of the CDR3 is 13 residues. The V end lost 3 bases, the J end lost 8 bases, and 13 bases lay between the germline ends. The germline V gene has CDR1 MNHEY and CDR2 SMNVEV (reference sequence). Donors were healthy HIV-negative adults without recent acute infections or vaccinations. What was sequenced was naive CD4+ T cells sorted from blood. Regarding subset: CD45RA+ positively selected. The clonotype originates from a man younger than 40 in good health. V usage is TRBV27 and J usage is TRBJ1-1; perhaps TRBD1 as D (5 bases). The CDR3 DNA sequence: TGTGCCAGCAGTTTTCGGCAGGGCCCGGAAGCTTTCTTT. Residues: CASSFRQGPEAFF.